This note documents a single T cell receptor beta chain sequence. Its antigen is unknown. In nominal health when sampled, donors likely had unrecorded immune exposures nonetheless. This specimen comes from a study of cytomegalovirus exposure and HLA in healthy donors. For the study at large: The study placed approximately 78% of its approximately 400 genotyped donors in the Caucasian-associated ancestry cluster.

The PCR employed 60 Vbeta primers together with 13 Jbeta primers. Assay: immunoSEQ multiplex PCR; the TCRdb copy retains only in-frame clones and omits some. In the table there are over 30,000 clones, about 79% of which are singletons. Study results and caveats: The listing of 150 to 200 TCR beta chains classed them as cytomegalovirus-associated.

The sample consisted of PBMCs. The sequence was collected from a woman in her late teens or twenties in good health and CMV-seronegative.

The CDR3: CASNLAGVNEQFF. CDR3 bases: TGTGCCAGCAATCTAGCGGGGGTAAATGAGCAGTTCTTC. V gene TRBV2 combines with J gene TRBJ2-1; the match to TRBD2 covers 10 bases. The CDR3 spans 13 residues. Germline V gene sequence: CDR1 SNHLY, CDR2 FYNNEI. V gave up 7 bases and J gave up 7 bases; unmatched junction bases: 4.